Sequencing of this T cell receptor (beta chain) was carried out in a study of human versus mouse CDR3 diversity and MHC coevolution. For this clone: As yet, its antigen is unknown.

Looked up from germline, CDR1 is LNHDA and CDR2 is SQIVND (reference sequence). The CDR3 extends over 15 amino acids. V lost 3 bases and J lost 5; bases outside the gene matches: 6. Generated by immunoSEQ multiplex PCR, the TCRdb table keeps only in-frame clones and is missing some. The sample includes more than 60,000 clones, roughly 90% of them seen just once. Study-wide points: By iCHAO1, human TCR beta clonotypes numbered about 1.6 million, the most.

This receptor was identified in a person aged 25 to 69 in good health. The sequencing input was naive CD4+ T cells from blood. The subset: CD45RO-negative CD62L-positive naive CD4 T cells. The rearrangement joins TRBV19 to TRBJ1-4; 7 bases are shared with TRBD1. CDR3 in amino acids: CASSIRDRENEKLFF. The CDR3 nucleotides are TGTGCCAGTAGTATCCGGGACAGAGAAAATGAAAAACTGTTTTTT.